This T cell receptor beta chain was profiled in a study of blood T cell repertoires in COVID-19. Study-level background: Sites across the United States, Italy and Spain contributed samples from acute and convalescent COVID-19.

V shed 0 bases and J shed 1 base, with 13 bases lying between them. CDR3 size: 17 residues. Germline V gene sequence: CDR1 LGHNA, CDR2 YNFKEQ. Source study methods: Using reference gene primer amplification, nucleated cell counts were estimated. Assay: immunoSEQ multiplex PCR; the TCRdb copy retains only in-frame clones and omits some. V, J and clone size reflect that table, while D and trimming were determined from the DNA. In the table there are about 110,000 clones, about 89% of which are singletons. The sequencing input was peripheral blood. The rearrangement links TRBV4-2 to TRBJ1-3; no firm D call. The receptor was isolated from a woman in her 30s with acute or convalescent COVID-19. The CDR3 loop is CASSQEVILTSGNTIYF. The CDR3 DNA follows: TGTGCCAGCAGCCAAGAAGTCATACTAACTTCTGGAAACACCATATATTTT.